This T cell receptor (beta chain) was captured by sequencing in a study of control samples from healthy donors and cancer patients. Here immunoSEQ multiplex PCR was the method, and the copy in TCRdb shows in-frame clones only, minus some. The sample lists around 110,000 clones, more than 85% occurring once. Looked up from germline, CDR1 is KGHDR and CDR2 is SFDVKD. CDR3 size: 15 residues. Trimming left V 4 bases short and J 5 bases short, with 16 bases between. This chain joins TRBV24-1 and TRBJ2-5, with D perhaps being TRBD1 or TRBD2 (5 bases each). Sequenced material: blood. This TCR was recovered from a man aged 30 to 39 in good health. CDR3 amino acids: CATSDPGRPEETQYF. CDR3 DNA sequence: TGTGCCACCAGTGACCCGGGACGCCCCGAGGAGACCCAGTACTTC.